The 31 T cell receptor beta chains given below trace back to one sample, sequenced in a study of post-analysis software for immune sequencing data. What these receptors recognize is not known. Unique-molecular-identifier-tagged TCR beta cDNA libraries were used. Via MiXCR, TCRdb re-called the PCR reads, giving one row per CDR3 protein. The table has about 820,000 distinct CDR3 sequences, roughly 50% seen once. Findings and limits, study-wide: Four or five TRBV segments were significantly more frequent in patients than in controls. TRBV5-6, TRBV5-1 and TRBV20-1 were among these segments.

The specimen sequenced was blood. The origin of the receptors is a girl between 10 and 17 years old with multiple sclerosis.

The chain employs TRBV29-1 and TRBJ1-1; TRBD1 might be the D (5 bases). CDR3 length equals 11 residues. In germline, CDR1 is SQVTM, CDR2 ANQGSEA. Trimming shortened V by 6 bases and J by 8 bases, and 13 bases separated the two germline ends. The CDR3 nucleotides read TGCAGCGTCGTGGGACTTCTAGAAGCTTTCTTT. The encoded protein is CSVVGLLEAFF.

This chain connects TRBV11-2 to TRBJ2-1; 10 bases line up with TRBD2. The CDR3 has 16 residues. Germline V gives CDR1 SGHAT, CDR2 FQNNGV. V shed 6 bases, J shed 3 bases, and the junction held 8 bases outside the gene matches. The CDR3 bases are TGTGCCAGCAGTCGATCAACTAGCGGGATCTACAATGAGCAGTTCTTC. Its translation is CASSRSTSGIYNEQFF.

The chain carries TRBV7-9 and TRBJ2-4, with 15 bases lining up with TRBD2. In germline, CDR1 is SEHNR, CDR2 FQNEAQ (reference sequence). The ends lost 5 bases at V and 1 base at J; junction bases unmatched: 9. CDR3 length: 19 amino acids. The DNA for the CDR3 is TGTGCCAGCAGCCCTGGACTAGCGGGAGGGCCTAGGGCCAAAAACATTCAGTACTTC. Residues: CASSPGLAGGPRAKNIQYF.

V is TRBV7-9 and J is TRBJ1-1; D is possibly TRBD1 (5 bases). This CDR3 spans 14 amino acids. Germline CDR1 and CDR2: SEHNR and FQNEAQ (reference sequence). Deletions cut 1 base from V and 4 bases from J, with 10 bases between. The CDR3 region is CASSLGGDGTEAFF. The DNA for the CDR3 is TGTGCCAGCAGCTTAGGGGGGGACGGCACTGAAGCTTTCTTT.

CDR3 DNA: TGTGCCAGCAGCCCACAGGGAAGGGCTAACACTGAAGCTTTCTTT. Translation gives CASSPQGRANTEAFF. The V gene is TRBV7-8, the J gene TRBJ1-1; tentatively, D is TRBD1 (6 bases). Trimming cost V 5 bases and J 2 bases, with 15 bases left between them. This CDR3 has 15 residues. Germline V lookup: CDR1 SGHVS, CDR2 FQNEAQ.

This clonotype was seen only a few times. This chain connects TRBV27 to TRBJ2-7, with D tentatively TRBD2 (6 bases). Per the germline V gene, CDR1 is MNHEY and CDR2 is SMNVEV (reference sequence). With 3 bases removed from V and 3 bases from J, the gap between germline ends came to 9 bases. CDR3 length equals 13 residues. This chain's CDR3 is CASSFQGGYEQYF. The CDR3 DNA follows: TGTGCCAGCAGTTTCCAGGGAGGCTACGAGCAGTACTTC.

V is TRBV18 and J is TRBJ2-1, with 8 bases fitting TRBD1. V dropped 8 bases and J dropped 4; count of bases not matched to a gene: 13. The CDR3 has 16 residues. CDR1 and CDR2 (germline): KGHSH, LQKENI. DNA for the CDR3: TGTGCCAGCCCCATTAATCGACAGGGGACATACAATGAGCAGTTCTTC. This translates into CASPINRQGTYNEQFF.

This clonotype was picked up a small number of times. The gene calls are TRBV2 and TRBJ2-3; 10 bases fit TRBD2. Trimming cost V 4 bases and J 2 bases; bases outside gene matches: 6. The CDR3 covers 16 residues. CDR1 and CDR2 (germline): SNHLY, FYNNEI. The CDR3 bases are TGTGCCAGCAGTGCAGCGGGGGGGCTTGTCACAGATACGCAGTATTTT. Translating it yields CASSAAGGLVTDTQYF.

The rearrangement uses TRBV3-1 and TRBJ2-1, with a possible D match to TRBD2 (6 bases). Per germline, CDR1 LGHDT and CDR2 YNNKEL (reference sequence). This CDR3 has 18 residues. Trimming cost V 0 bases and J 1 base, with 16 bases left between them. CDR3 nucleotides: TGTGCCAGCAGCCAAGATGGCTTAACGGGGAGGTCCTACAATGAGCAGTTCTTC. Residues: CASSQDGLTGRSYNEQFF.

A few counts support this clonotype. This chain links TRBV20-1 with TRBJ2-3, with a weak D call TRBD2 (6 bases). Germline CDR1 DFQATT, CDR2 SNEGSKA (reference sequence). The CDR3 has 12 residues. V gave up 3 bases and J gave up 4 bases, with 8 bases separating them. The CDR3 loop is CSARTGADTQYF. In DNA form, the CDR3 reads TGCAGTGCTAGGACGGGAGCAGATACGCAGTATTTT.

This chain joins TRBV10-1 and TRBJ2-1, with 10 bases matching TRBD2. V shed 4 bases and J 9 bases; nucleotides not matched to a gene: 6. Germline V gene lookup returns CDR1 WNHNN and CDR2 SYGVQD (reference sequence). The CDR3 is 14 residues long. CDR3 bases: TGCGCCAGCAGTGTTCTAGCGGGAGACAGTGAGCAGTTCTTC. As protein: CASSVLAGDSEQFF.

The chain carries TRBV7-9 and TRBJ1-2; TRBD1 might be the D (5 bases). Germline lookup yields CDR1 SEHNR and CDR2 FQNEAQ (reference sequence). The V end was cut by 2 bases, the J end by 4 bases, with 14 bases between. The CDR3 runs 15 residues. The DNA for the CDR3 is TGTGCCAGCAGCTTAAGGCAGGGAAGAAGCTATGGCTACACCTTC. It codes for CASSLRQGRSYGYTF.

Many counts were recorded for this clonotype. V usage is TRBV18 and J usage is TRBJ1-2; D is perhaps TRBD1 (6 bases). Germline assignment: CDR1 KGHSH and CDR2 LQKENI. This CDR3 has 13 amino acids. Trimming removed 8 bases from V and 5 bases from J, with 15 bases in between. CDR3 loop: CASSPQGGYGYTF. The DNA of the CDR3 is TGTGCCAGCAGTCCACAGGGTGGGTATGGCTACACCTTC.

This clonotype occurred a few times. The rearrangement joins TRBV10-3 to TRBJ2-7; no clear D. V was trimmed by 10 bases and J by 2 bases, leaving 9 bases between them. Germline CDR1 ENHRY, CDR2 SYGVKD. This CDR3 is built from 11 residues. DNA for the CDR3: TGTGCCACTCTGACTGCCTACGAGCAGTACTTC. This encodes CATLTAYEQYF.

The rearrangement joins TRBV27 to TRBJ2-3, with 7 bases identical to TRBD2. Germline-derived CDR1 and CDR2 are MNHEY and SMNVEV (reference sequence). There are 15 residues in the CDR3. V trimming: 2 bases; J trimming: 8 bases; junction bases outside the gene matches: 10. CDR3: CASSLTGRPGGTQYF. In DNA, the CDR3 is TGTGCCAGCAGTTTAACCGGGAGACCGGGAGGTACGCAGTATTTT.

The J gene is TRBJ1-1, the V gene TRBV20-1, with D possibly matching TRBD1 (5 bases). The V end lost 1 base, the J end lost 4 bases, and 7 bases lay between the germline ends. This CDR3 comprises 12 residues. Germline CDR1 and CDR2: DFQATT and SNEGSKA (reference sequence). The CDR3 spells CSARVGTTEAFF. The CDR3 DNA sequence: TGCAGTGCTAGAGTGGGGACCACTGAAGCTTTCTTT.

This clonotype was found a few times. This sequence joins TRBV6-5 and TRBJ2-7; 7 positions match TRBD2. Trimming removed 6 bases from V and 9 bases from J; junction bases left unmatched: 11. Germline V gene data show CDR1 as MNHEY and CDR2 as SVGAGI. The CDR3 totals 13 residues. The CDR3 region is CASRMEAPGGQYF. The CDR3 DNA reads as TGTGCCAGCAGGATGGAGGCCCCGGGGGGGCAGTACTTC.

This clonotype was detected only a few times. J is TRBJ2-4 and V is TRBV5-6; unclear D gene. This CDR3 spans 14 amino acids. Germline CDR1 is SGHDT and CDR2 is YYEEEE. The V and J ends lost 4 bases and 0 bases respectively, with 8 bases between them. The CDR3 nucleotides are TGTGCCAGCAGCACCAGATTAGCCAAAAACATTCAGTACTTC. Protein sequence: CASSTRLAKNIQYF.

This clonotype was counted only a few times. The rearrangement uses TRBV5-6 and TRBJ2-3; D not resolved. Deletions cut 1 base from V and 4 bases from J, with 4 bases between. Germline V gives CDR1 SGHDT, CDR2 YYEEEE. The CDR3 sequence is 12 residues long. CDR3 DNA: TGTGCCAGCAGCTTGTGGCCAGATACGCAGTATTTT. Translating gives CASSLWPDTQYF.

The chain links TRBV29-1 to TRBJ2-1; D gene uncertain. In germline, CDR1 is SQVTM, CDR2 ANQGSEA. The CDR3 is 17 residues long. The germline V and J ends were trimmed by 1 base and 1 base, with 17 bases remaining between them. CDR3 coding DNA: TGCAGCGTTGAAGCCCTGGCGACCAGGCTGTCCTACAATGAGCAGTTCTTC. The encoded protein is CSVEALATRLSYNEQFF.

The chain couples TRBV7-9 to TRBJ2-1; a weak D match, TRBD2 (6 bases). There are 16 residues in the CDR3. CDR1 and CDR2 from the germline V gene are SEHNR and FQNEAQ (reference sequence). V lost 6 bases to trimming and J lost 10 bases, with 25 bases between them. CDR3 amino acids: CASSLAMGESGYEQFF. The CDR3 DNA reads as TGTGCCAGCAGTCTAGCGATGGGGGAGTCGGGGTACGAGCAGTTCTTC.

The rearrangement joins TRBV5-1 to TRBJ2-5, with D possibly being TRBD1 (6 bases). Looked up from germline, CDR1 is SGHRS and CDR2 is YFSETQ. V was clipped by 1 base and J by 5 bases, with 15 bases between them. The CDR3 runs to 15 residues. The CDR3: CASSLRSQGTETQYF. The CDR3 nucleotides are TGCGCCAGCAGCTTGCGCTCCCAGGGGACGGAGACCCAGTACTTC.

CDR3 sequence: CASSSPGTPTYEQYF. As DNA, the CDR3 is TGTGCCAGCAGCAGCCCAGGGACACCCACCTACGAGCAGTACTTC. The rearrangement links TRBV5-5 to TRBJ2-7; tentative D call: TRBD1 (6 bases). Germline-derived CDR1 and CDR2 are SGHKS and YYEKEE (reference sequence). The CDR3 covers 15 residues. The V and J ends lost 4 bases and 2 bases respectively, with 16 bases between them.

The CDR3 sequence is CASARRTGLNEKLFF. The CDR3 DNA reads TGCGCCAGCGCCCGTCGGACAGGACTTAATGAAAAACTGTTTTTT. The J gene is TRBJ1-4, the V gene TRBV5-1; 7 bases are shared with TRBD1. Per germline, CDR1 SGHRS and CDR2 YFSETQ. The V and J ends lost 7 bases and 4 bases, in that order; junction bases with no gene match: 10. CDR3 size: 15 residues.

The CDR3 loop is CAISETSGPLGEQYF. The CDR3 DNA reads as TGTGCCATCAGTGAAACTAGCGGACCCTTGGGTGAGCAGTACTTC. This chain joins TRBV10-3 and TRBJ2-7, with TRBD2 matching 8 bases. Germline assignment: CDR1 ENHRY and CDR2 SYGVKD. The junction had 11 bases not matched to a gene; V was cut back by 3 bases and J by 7 bases. This CDR3 is built from 15 residues.

The V call is TRBV20-1, the J call TRBJ2-4; the D gene is possibly TRBD2 (5 bases). The J call may not be correct, given that the DNA end is closer to TRBJ2-7. The CDR3 runs 13 residues. Germline V lookup: CDR1 DFQATT, CDR2 SNEGSKA (reference sequence). The CDR3 spells CSASWASFDEQYF. Here the CDR3 DNA reads TGCAGTGCTAGTTGGGCTAGCTTTGACGAGCAGTACTTC.

V usage is TRBV5-1 and J usage is TRBJ1-2, with 8 bases identical to TRBD1. CDR3 size: 13 residues. The germline V gene encodes CDR1 SGHRS and CDR2 YFSETQ. V was pared by 3 bases and J by 6 bases, with 4 bases of the junction left unmatched. The CDR3, as DNA: TGCGCCAGCAGCTCTGGACAGGGCAATGGCTACACCTTC. It encodes CASSSGQGNGYTF.

This chain joins TRBV20-1 and TRBJ2-7; 9 nucleotides line up with TRBD2. Germline-derived CDR1 and CDR2 are DFQATT and SNEGSKA (reference sequence). V shed 0 bases, J shed 0 bases, and the junction held 6 bases outside the gene matches. The CDR3 loop spans 16 amino acids. CDR3 amino acids: CSARDSGRLASYEQYF. The CDR3 DNA is TGCAGTGCTAGAGATAGCGGGAGACTCGCCTCCTACGAGCAGTACTTC.

In this sample, this clonotype turned up a few times. This chain joins TRBV20-1 and TRBJ2-5, with 10 positions matching TRBD1. V dropped 4 bases and J dropped 4; count of bases not matched to a gene: 9. CDR3 length equals 15 residues. Germline CDR1 is DFQATT and CDR2 is SNEGSKA (reference sequence). The CDR3 region has the DNA TGCAGTGCTAAGACAGGGACAGGGGACGGAGAGACCCAGTACTTC. Translated: CSAKTGTGDGETQYF.

The chain joins TRBV7-8 to TRBJ1-1; possibly TRBD1 for D (5 bases). The V end was cut by 5 bases, the J end by 0 bases, with 16 bases between. Germline assignment: CDR1 SGHVS and CDR2 FQNEAQ. CDR3 length: 16 amino acids. CDR3 region: CASSPGRGGVNTEAFF. The CDR3 nucleotides read TGTGCCAGCAGCCCCGGGAGGGGAGGGGTGAACACTGAAGCTTTCTTT.

Turning to this clonotype: Here the CDR3 omits its conserved ending phenylalanine or tryptophan, so a read error is the likely source. V and J are TRBV5-1 and TRBJ2-7; D is possibly TRBD1 (6 bases). Germline CDR1 and CDR2: SGHRS and YFSETQ. This CDR3 is built from 14 residues. The V and J ends lost 6 bases and 7 bases respectively, with 20 bases between them. For the CDR3, the DNA is TGCGCCAGCATCGCAGGGCCCCGAGGGGGAGAGCAGTACTTG. Translation: CASIAGPRGGEQYL.